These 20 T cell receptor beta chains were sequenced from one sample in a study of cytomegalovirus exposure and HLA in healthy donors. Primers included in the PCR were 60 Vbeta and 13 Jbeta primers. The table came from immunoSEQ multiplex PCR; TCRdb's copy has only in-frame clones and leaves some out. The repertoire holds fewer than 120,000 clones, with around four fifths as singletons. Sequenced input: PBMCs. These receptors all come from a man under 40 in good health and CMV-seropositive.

The CDR3 nucleotides read TGTGCCAGCAGTTACGGGAGTGCTCGCTCCTACGAGCAGTACTTC. Translating gives CASSYGSARSYEQYF. The V and J genes are TRBV6-5 and TRBJ2-5, with D possibly being TRBD2 (5 bases). The DNA matches TRBJ2-7 better at its end, which makes the J call doubtful. The CDR3 contains 15 residues. Looked up from germline, CDR1 is MNHEY and CDR2 is SVGAGI.

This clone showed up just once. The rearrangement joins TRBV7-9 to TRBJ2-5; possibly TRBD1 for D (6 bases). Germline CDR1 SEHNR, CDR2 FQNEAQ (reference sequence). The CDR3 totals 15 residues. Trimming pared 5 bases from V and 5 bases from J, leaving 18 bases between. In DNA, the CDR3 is TGTGCCAGCAGCCCCCGCCGACAGGAAAGGGAGACCCAGTACTTC. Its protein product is CASSPRRQERETQYF.

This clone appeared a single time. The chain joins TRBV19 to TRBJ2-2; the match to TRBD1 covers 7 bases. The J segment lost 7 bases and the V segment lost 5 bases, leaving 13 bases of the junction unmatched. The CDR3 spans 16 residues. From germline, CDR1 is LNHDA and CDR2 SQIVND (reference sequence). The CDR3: CASSSQKETGNGELFF. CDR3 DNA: TGTGCCAGTAGTTCCCAAAAGGAGACAGGGAACGGGGAGCTGTTTTTT.

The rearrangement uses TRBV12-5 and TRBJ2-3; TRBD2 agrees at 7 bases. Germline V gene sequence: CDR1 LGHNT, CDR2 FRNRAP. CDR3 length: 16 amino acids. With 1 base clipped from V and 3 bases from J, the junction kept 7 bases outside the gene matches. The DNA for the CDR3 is TGTGCTAGTGGTTTGGGTGTGGCGGGGGTGACAGATACGCAGTATTTT. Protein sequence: CASGLGVAGVTDTQYF.

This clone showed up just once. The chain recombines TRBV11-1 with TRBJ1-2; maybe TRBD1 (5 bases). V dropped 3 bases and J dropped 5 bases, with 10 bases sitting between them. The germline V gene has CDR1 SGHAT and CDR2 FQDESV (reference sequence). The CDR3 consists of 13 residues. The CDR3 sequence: CASSLWSGYGYTF. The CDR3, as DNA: TGTGCCAGCAGCTTGTGGTCAGGGTATGGCTACACCTTC.

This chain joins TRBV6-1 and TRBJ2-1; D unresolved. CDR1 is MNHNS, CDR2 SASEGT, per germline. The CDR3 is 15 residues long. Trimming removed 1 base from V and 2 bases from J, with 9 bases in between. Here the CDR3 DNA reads TGTGCCAGCAGTGAAGGGCTTTTCACCTACAATGAGCAGTTCTTC. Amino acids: CASSEGLFTYNEQFF.

CDR3 sequence: CASSLAGKETQYF. The CDR3 region has the DNA TGCGCCAGCAGCTTAGCGGGGAAAGAGACCCAGTACTTC. The chain recombines TRBV5-1 with TRBJ2-5; TRBD2 matches 7 bases. The CDR3 runs 13 residues. CDR1 SGHRS and CDR2 YFSETQ come from the germline V gene. V lost 2 bases, J lost 3 bases, and 1 base stayed unmatched.

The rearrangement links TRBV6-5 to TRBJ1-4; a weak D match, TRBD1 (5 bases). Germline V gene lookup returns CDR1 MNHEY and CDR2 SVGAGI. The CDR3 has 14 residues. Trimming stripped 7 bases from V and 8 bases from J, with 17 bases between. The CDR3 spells CASNPGGLGEKLFF. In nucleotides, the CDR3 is TGTGCCAGCAATCCGGGGGGTTTGGGGGAAAAACTGTTTTTT.

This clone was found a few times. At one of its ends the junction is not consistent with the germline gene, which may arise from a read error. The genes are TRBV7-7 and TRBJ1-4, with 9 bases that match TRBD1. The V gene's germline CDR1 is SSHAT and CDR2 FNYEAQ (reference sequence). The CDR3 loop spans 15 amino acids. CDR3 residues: CASSLLPGQGTKLFF. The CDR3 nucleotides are TGTGCTAGCAGCTTACTTCCGGGACAGGGAACGAAACTGTTTTTT.

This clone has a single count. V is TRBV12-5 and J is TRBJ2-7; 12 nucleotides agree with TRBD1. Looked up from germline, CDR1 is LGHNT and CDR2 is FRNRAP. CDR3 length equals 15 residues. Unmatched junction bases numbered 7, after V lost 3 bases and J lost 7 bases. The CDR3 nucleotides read TGTGCTAGTGGTTTTCCGGGACAGGGGGCTGAGGAGCAGTACTTC. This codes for CASGFPGQGAEEQYF.

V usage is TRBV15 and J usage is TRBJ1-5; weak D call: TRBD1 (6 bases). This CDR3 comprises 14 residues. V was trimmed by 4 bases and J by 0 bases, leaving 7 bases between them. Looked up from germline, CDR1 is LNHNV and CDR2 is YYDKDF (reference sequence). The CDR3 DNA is TGTGCCACCAGCAACAGGGTTAGCAATCAGCCCCAGCATTTT. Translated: CATSNRVSNQPQHF.

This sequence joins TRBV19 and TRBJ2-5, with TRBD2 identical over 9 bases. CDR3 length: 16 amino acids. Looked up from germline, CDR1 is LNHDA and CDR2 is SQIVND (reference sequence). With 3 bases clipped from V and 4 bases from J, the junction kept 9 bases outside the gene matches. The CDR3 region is CASSMGASGEGETQYF. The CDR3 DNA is TGTGCCAGTAGTATGGGTGCTAGCGGGGAAGGAGAGACCCAGTACTTC.

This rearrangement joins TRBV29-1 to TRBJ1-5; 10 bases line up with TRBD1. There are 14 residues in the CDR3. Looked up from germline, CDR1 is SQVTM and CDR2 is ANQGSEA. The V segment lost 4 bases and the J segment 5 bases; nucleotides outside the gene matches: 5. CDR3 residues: CSVGMDRGDQPQHF. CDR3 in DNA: TGCAGCGTTGGCATGGACAGGGGGGATCAGCCCCAGCATTTT.

The CDR3 region is CSVDLAGGGETQYF. The CDR3, as DNA: TGCAGCGTGGATCTAGCGGGGGGCGGAGAGACCCAGTACTTC. The chain joins TRBV29-1 to TRBJ2-5; 11 positions agree with TRBD2. The germline CDR1 and CDR2 sequences are SQVTM and ANQGSEA. The CDR3 contains 14 residues. V was pared by 6 bases and J by 4 bases, with 7 bases of the junction left unmatched.

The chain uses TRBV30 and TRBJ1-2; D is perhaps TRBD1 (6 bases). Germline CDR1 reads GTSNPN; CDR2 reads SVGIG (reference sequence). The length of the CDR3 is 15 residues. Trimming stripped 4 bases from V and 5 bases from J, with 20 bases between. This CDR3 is CAWNPAEDSPYGYTF. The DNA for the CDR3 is TGTGCCTGGAACCCAGCTGAGGACAGCCCATATGGCTACACCTTC.

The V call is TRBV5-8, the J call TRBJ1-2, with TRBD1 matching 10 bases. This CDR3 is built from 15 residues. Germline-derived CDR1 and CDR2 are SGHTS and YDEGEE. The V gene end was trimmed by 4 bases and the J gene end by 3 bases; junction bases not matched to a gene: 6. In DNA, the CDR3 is TGTGCCAGCAGCCCCGGACAGGGGGGAGACTATGGCTACACCTTC. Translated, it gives CASSPGQGGDYGYTF.

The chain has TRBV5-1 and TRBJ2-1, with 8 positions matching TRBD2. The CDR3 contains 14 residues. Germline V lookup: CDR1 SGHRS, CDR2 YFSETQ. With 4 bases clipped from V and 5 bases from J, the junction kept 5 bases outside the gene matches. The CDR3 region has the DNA TGCGCCAGCAGCACCTTAGCGGGGAACAATGAGCAGTTCTTC. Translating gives CASSTLAGNNEQFF.

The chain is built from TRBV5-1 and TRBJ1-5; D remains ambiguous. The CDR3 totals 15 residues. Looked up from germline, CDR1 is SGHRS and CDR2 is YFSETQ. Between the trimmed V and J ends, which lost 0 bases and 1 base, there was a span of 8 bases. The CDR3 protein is CASSLGGISNQPQHF. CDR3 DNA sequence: TGCGCCAGCAGCTTGGGAGGGATCAGCAATCAGCCCCAGCATTTT.

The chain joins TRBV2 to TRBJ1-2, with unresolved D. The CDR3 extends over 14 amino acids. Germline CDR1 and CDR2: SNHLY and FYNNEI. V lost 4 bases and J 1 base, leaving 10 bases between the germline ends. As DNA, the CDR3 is TGTGCCAGCAGTGTAGAAGAACTTAACTATGGCTACACCTTC. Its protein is CASSVEELNYGYTF.

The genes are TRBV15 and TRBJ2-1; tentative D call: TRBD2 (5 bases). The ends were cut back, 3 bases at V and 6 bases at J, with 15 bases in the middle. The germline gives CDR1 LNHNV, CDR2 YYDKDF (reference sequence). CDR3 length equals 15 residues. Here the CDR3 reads CATSRGLGAGNEQFF. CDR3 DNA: TGTGCCACCAGCAGGGGCCTTGGTGCGGGCAATGAGCAGTTCTTC.